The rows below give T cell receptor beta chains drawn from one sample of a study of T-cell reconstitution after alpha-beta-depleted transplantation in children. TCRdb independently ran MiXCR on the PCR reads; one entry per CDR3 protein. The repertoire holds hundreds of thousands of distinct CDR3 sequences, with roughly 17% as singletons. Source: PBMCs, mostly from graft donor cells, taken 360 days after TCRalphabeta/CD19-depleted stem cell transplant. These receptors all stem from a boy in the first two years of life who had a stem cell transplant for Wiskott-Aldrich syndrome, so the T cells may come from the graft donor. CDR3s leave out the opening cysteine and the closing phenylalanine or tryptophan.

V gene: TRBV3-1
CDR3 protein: ASSYGRTGELF

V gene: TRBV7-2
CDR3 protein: ASSFLPPLTYEQY

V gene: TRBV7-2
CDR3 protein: ASSSTSGTTDTQY

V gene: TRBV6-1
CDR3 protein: ASSVRLGLAGVEQF

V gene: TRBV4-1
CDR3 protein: ASSQGLGTDSIRGNQPQH

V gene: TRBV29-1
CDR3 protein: TELYTEAF

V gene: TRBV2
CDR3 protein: ASKTGFMNTEAF

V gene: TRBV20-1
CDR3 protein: SARPSYGYT

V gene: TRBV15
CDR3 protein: ATSHRDRIYNEQF

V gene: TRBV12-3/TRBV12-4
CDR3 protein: ASRLQGISYEQY

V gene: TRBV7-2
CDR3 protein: ASNSRTGSYEQY

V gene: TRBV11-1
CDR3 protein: ASSLERRNYNEQF

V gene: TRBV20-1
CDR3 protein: SATEGYGYT

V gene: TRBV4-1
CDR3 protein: ASSKKDSIPEAF

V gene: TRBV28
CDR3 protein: ASSLWAGGTRGSGEQF

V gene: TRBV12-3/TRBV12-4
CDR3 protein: ASSLSPRNTGELF

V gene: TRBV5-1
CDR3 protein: ASSLGPVQETQY

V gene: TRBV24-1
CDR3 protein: ATSDPGQGEQF

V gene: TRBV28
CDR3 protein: ASSSQARGPKY

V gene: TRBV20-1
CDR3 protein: SASGGQVEQY

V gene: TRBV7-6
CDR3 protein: ASSLDWTDTQY

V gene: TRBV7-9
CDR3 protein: ASSRPRAYTQY

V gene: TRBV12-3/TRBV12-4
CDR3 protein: ASRGWDGYT

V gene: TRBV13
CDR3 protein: ASSLGSSGVNTGELF

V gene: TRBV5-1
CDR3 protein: ASSLDAGGPDTQY

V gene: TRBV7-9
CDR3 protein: ASSLDQAVTDTQY

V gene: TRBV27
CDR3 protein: ASSSRGSYNSPLH

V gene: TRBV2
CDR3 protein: AITLNSYEQY

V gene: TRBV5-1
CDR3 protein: ASSPLKASARQETQY

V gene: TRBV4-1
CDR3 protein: ASSKASQTGSYGYT

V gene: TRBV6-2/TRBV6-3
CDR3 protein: ASRILARKTQY

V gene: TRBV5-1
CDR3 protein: ASSGGPQDQETQY

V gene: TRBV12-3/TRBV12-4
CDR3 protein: ASSSAGKVPGEQY

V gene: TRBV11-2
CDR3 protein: ASSLDRRETQY

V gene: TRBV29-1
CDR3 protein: SADRGGTGELF

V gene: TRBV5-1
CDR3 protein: ASSPTGGIAGTQETQY

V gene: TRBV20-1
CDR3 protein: SAIRFSSTDTQY

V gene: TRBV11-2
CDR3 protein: ASSEGPFGPTDTQY

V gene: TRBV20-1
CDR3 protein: SARDGGPSDTQY

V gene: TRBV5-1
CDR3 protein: ASSLVSSNTEAF

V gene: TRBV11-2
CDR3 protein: ASSSEAVTYEQY

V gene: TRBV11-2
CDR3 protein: ASSLKRGHYEQY

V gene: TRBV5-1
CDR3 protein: ASSSQGIPFYNEQF

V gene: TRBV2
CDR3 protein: ASSERLTDTQY

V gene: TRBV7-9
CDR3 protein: ASSLSGISGNTIY

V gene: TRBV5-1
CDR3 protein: ASSVQTGNEQY

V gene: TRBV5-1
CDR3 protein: ASSLERVAGDTQY

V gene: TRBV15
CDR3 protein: ATSTTPGQTYNEQF

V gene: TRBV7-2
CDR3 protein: ASSPWTSGLYEQY

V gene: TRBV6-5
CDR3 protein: ASSYSDRREETQY

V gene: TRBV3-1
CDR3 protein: ASSQGPLAGVYNEQF

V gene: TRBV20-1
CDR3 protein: SARQPTYNEQF

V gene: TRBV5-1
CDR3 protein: ASSPRLQISYNEQF

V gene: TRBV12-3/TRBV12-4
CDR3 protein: ASSFAFIDTGELF

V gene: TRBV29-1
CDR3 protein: SVDQGVEETQY

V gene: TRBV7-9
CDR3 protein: ASSPSLTSREQF

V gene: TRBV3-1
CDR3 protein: ASSQDLREAF

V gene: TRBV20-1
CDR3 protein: SATTSGPSYEQY

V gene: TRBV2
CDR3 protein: ASSYTEGQFTEAF

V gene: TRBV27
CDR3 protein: ASSLRGAGYEQY